This TCR beta chain originates from a study of vaccination and CD4 T cells after COVID-19. Germline V gives CDR1 MNHNS, CDR2 SASEGT. There are 12 residues in the CDR3. Trimming took off 4 bases at V and 9 bases at J, with 12 bases between the two ends. Treatment here: roughly 11-day PBMC culture with coronavirus spike peptide pools or control peptides (ViraFEST assay). Cultures used 2.1 million or so PBMCs per well, about 10 IU/ml IL-2 and approximately 9.5 ug/ml peptides. Regarding this clonotype: The antigen remains unidentified.

The Oncomine TCR Beta short-read assay generated sequence data from the DNA of cultured CD4+ T cells. TCRdb reprocessed the PCR reads via MiXCR and lists one record per CDR3 protein. Of about 22,000 distinct CDR3 sequences listed, about 40% are singletons. The sequence was obtained from a human donor who had recovered from COVID-19. V usage is TRBV6-1 and J usage is TRBJ1-2; possibly TRBD1 for D (6 bases). The specimen comprised CD4+ T cells from blood, cultured in vitro, sampled before SARS-CoV-2 vaccination. Here the CDR3 DNA reads TGTGCCAGCAGTGCAGGGGCACGGAGCTACACCTTC. Its translation is CASSAGARSYTF.